This TCR beta chain was sequenced during a study of T-cell reconstitution after alpha-beta-depleted transplantation in children. Remarks on this clonotype: The antigen is not known.

Unique molecular identifiers tagged the TCRbeta library. MiXCR, applied by TCRdb to the PCR reads, yields one record per CDR3 protein. The profile shows approximately 97,000 distinct CDR3 sequences, around 7.8% of them singletons. Study-wide points: T-cell counts and diversity at one year following transplant were attributed mainly to newly produced T cells.

Trimming took off 0 bases at V and 6 bases at J, with 11 bases between the two ends. The germline V gene has CDR1 SGHRS and CDR2 YFSETQ. CDR3 length: 14 residues. Specimen: PBMCs, collected before TCRalphabeta/CD19-depleted stem cell transplant. The receptor comes from a boy younger than 10 with acute lymphoblastic leukemia, due to receive a stem cell transplant. The V gene is TRBV5-1, the J gene TRBJ2-3; D is uncertain. The CDR3 bases are TGCGCCAGCAGCTTGGTATCCTTTGAGGATACGCAGTATTTT. Protein sequence: CASSLVSFEDTQYF.